These 9 T cell receptor beta chains originate from one sample sequenced in a study of blood T cell repertoires in COVID-19. Only in-frame clones appear in the TCRdb table, and some are missing; sequencing was by immunoSEQ multiplex PCR. Of about 170,000 clones listed, around 82% are singletons. Sequencing input: peripheral blood. The receptor set was obtained from a woman between 40 and 55 years old with COVID-19, enrolled during active disease.

The V gene is TRBV10-3, the J gene TRBJ2-1, with 9 bases lining up with TRBD2. The junction had 7 bases not matched to a gene; V was cut back by 3 bases and J by 7 bases. There are 15 residues in the CDR3. Germline loops: CDR1 ENHRY, CDR2 SYGVKD. For the CDR3, the DNA is TGTGCCATCAGTGATTATAGCGGGAGAGGGAATGAGCAGTTCTTC. This gives the protein CAISDYSGRGNEQFF.

V gene TRBV7-9 combines with J gene TRBJ1-6; TRBD1 matches 9 bases. This CDR3 region has 17 residues. Looked up from germline, CDR1 is SEHNR and CDR2 is FQNEAQ (reference sequence). V gave up 4 bases and J gave up 1 base; unmatched junction bases: 5. The DNA of the CDR3 is TGTGCCAGCAGCTCGGACAGGGGATCGTCCTATAATTCACCCCTCCACTTT. The encoded protein is CASSSDRGSSYNSPLHF.

This chain connects TRBV1 to TRBJ2-7; the listed D gene, TRBD1, was not tested against the DNA. TRBV1 is given as a pseudogene. The CDR3 sequence is 16 residues long. The CDR3 coding sequence is TGCACCAGCGCTAGGGTACAGGGAATAAAATTCTACGAGCAGTACGTC. Amino acid sequence: CTSARVQGIKFYEQYV.

The chain carries TRBV18 and TRBJ2-1; 12 bases line up with TRBD2. CDR1 and CDR2 (germline): KGHSH, LQKENI. The CDR3 contains 17 residues. V was pared by 4 bases and J by 4 bases, with 8 bases of the junction left unmatched. The CDR3 DNA reads TGTGCCAGCTCACTCGGTGGGACTAGCGGGCGTTACAATGAGCAGTTCTTC. It encodes CASSLGGTSGRYNEQFF.

The chain employs TRBV6-1 and TRBJ1-1; no firm D call. CDR3 length: 14 residues. Germline loops: CDR1 MNHNS, CDR2 SASEGT. Trimming left V 6 bases short and J 7 bases short, with 18 bases between. DNA for the CDR3: TGTGCCAGCAGAAACGACGGAGGTGTGGGTGAAGCTTTCTTT. Protein product: CASRNDGGVGEAFF.

This rearrangement joins TRBV7-2 to TRBJ1-4; TRBD1 aligns across 8 bases. With V trimmed by 1 base and J by 10 bases, 8 bases remained unmatched. This CDR3 region has 15 residues. Germline V gene sequence: CDR1 SGHTA, CDR2 FQGNSA. The CDR3 DNA reads as TGTGCCAGCAGCTTAGGGTGGCAGGGGGCGCGAAAACTGTTTTTT. This translates into CASSLGWQGARKLFF.

J is TRBJ1-1 and V is TRBV6-1; D might be TRBD1 (6 bases). The V end lost 6 bases, the J end lost 1 base, and 12 bases lay between the germline ends. The CDR3 consists of 14 residues. Germline CDR1 and CDR2: MNHNS and SASEGT. The CDR3 spells CASSPDRTNTEAFF. CDR3 nucleotide sequence: TGTGCCAGCAGCCCCGACAGGACGAACACTGAAGCTTTCTTT.

The chain uses TRBV11-2 and TRBJ2-5; D gene ambiguous. Germline CDR1 and CDR2: SGHAT and FQNNGV. Trimming shortened V by 5 bases and J by 1 base, and 2 bases separated the two germline ends. CDR3 length: 11 amino acids. CDR3 residues: CASSRQETQYF. The DNA for the CDR3 is TGTGCCAGCAGCCGCCAAGAGACCCAGTACTTC.

In this sample, this clone turned up once. V and J are TRBV19 and TRBJ2-2, with D tentatively TRBD1 (6 bases). V was cut by 7 bases and J by 6 bases, with 24 bases left in between. The CDR3 runs 17 residues. Germline V CDR1 and CDR2: LNHDA, SQIVND (reference sequence). The CDR3 region is CASTSLPGQGGAGELFF. As DNA, the CDR3 is TGTGCCAGTACCTCTTTACCGGGCCAAGGGGGTGCCGGGGAGCTGTTTTTT.